The 9 T cell receptor beta chains below were found in one sample sequenced in a study of regulatory T cells in long-lasting Graves disease (dated by TCRdb to the early 2020s). The method behind the library was multiplex PCR. TCRdb shows the sequencer as Illumina HiSeq 4000. iRepertoire HTBI primers and Arm-PCR amplification of CDR3 regions were used to construct TCR beta libraries. In TCRdb, the public reads were trimmed at Q25 with fastp and aligned with MiXCR, with productive beta chains retained. CDR3 protein sequences are deduplicated, and each keeps its most common genes and DNA. In this sample the table shows a few hundred thousand distinct CDR3 sequences, 20% to 25% of which occur a single time. The ten largest clones represent about 27% of the sample. In the paper's terms, the time point label means: persistent/refractory GD, antithyroid drugs over 5 years with positive TRAb. For both TCR sequencing and RNA sequencing, RNA was extracted from PBMCs using TRIzol.

Specimen: peripheral blood mononuclear cells (PBMCs), collected when the disease was refractory, from a patient treated with antithyroid drugs. These receptors all come from a woman aged 35 to 49 with Graves disease. Donor details come from another sample of the same person, matched by shared clones.

As to this clonotype: A much bigger clone sits one base away, suggesting this may be a read error. The chain employs TRBV28 and TRBJ1-4; 7 nucleotides line up with TRBD1. The CDR3 is 14 amino acids. Germline V gene data show CDR1 as MDHEN and CDR2 as SYDVKM. With 5 bases clipped from V and 8 bases from J, the junction kept 8 bases outside the gene matches. The CDR3 bases are TGTGCCAGCAGTCTTCCAGGGGGTTTCGAAAAACTGTTTTTT. It is translated as CASSLPGGFEKLFF.

This clonotype has a count of ten or more. The chain carries TRBV7-2 and TRBJ1-4; D uncertain. V dropped 4 bases and J dropped 10 bases, with 13 bases sitting between them. CDR3 size: 13 residues. Per the germline V gene, CDR1 is SGHTA and CDR2 is FQGNSA. The CDR3 reads CASSSNNHGKLFF. The CDR3 bases are TGTGCCAGCAGCTCTAACAACCACGGAAAACTGTTTTTT.

This clonotype has only a few counts. This chain connects TRBV27 to TRBJ1-5; D is undetermined. V was pared by 2 bases and J by 5 bases, with 7 bases between. CDR1 MNHEY and CDR2 SMNVEV come from the germline V gene (reference sequence). CDR3 length: 13 residues. CDR3 sequence (DNA): TGTGCCAGCAGTTTAAGAGTTTATCAGCCCCAGCATTTT. Translated: CASSLRVYQPQHF.

J is TRBJ2-5 and V is TRBV19; no definite D call. The germline CDR1 and CDR2 sequences are LNHDA and SQIVND (reference sequence). Trimming shortened V by 5 bases and J by 4 bases, and 26 bases separated the two germline ends. The CDR3 runs to 18 residues. Written as DNA, the CDR3 is TGTGCCAGTAGTCTCCACCCGAAAAAGATCCGCGTAGGAGAGACCCAGTACTTC. This gives the protein CASSLHPKKIRVGETQYF.

This clonotype was recorded a few times. This sequence joins TRBV11-3 and TRBJ2-7; TRBD1 aligns across 8 bases. The J segment lost 0 bases and the V segment lost 5 bases, leaving 12 bases of the junction unmatched. The CDR3 contains 17 residues. In germline, CDR1 is SGHNT, CDR2 YENEEA. The CDR3 protein is CASSPGMGQVSSYEQYF. DNA for the CDR3: TGTGCCAGCAGCCCGGGGATGGGACAGGTGAGCTCCTACGAGCAGTACTTC. Full variable domain (remainder filled in from reference TRBV11-3 and TRBJ2-7): EAGVVQSPRYKIIEKKQPVAFWCNPISGHNTLYWYLQNLGQGPELLIRYENEEAVDDSQLPKDRFSAERLKGVDSTLKIQPAELGDSAVYLCASSPGMGQVSSYEQYFGPGTRLTVT.

This clonotype was recorded once. For the CDR3, the DNA is TGTGCCAGCACACTACAAAGGGTAGCCAGGGAGCTGTTTTTT. This translates into CASTLQRVARELFF. V and J are TRBV28 and TRBJ2-2; D uncertain. CDR1 is MDHEN, CDR2 SYDVKM, per germline. Trimming left V 7 bases short and J 9 bases short, with 18 bases between. The CDR3 covers 14 residues.

CDR3: CASGRPGTGGTEAFF. The CDR3 DNA is TGTGCCAGCGGAAGACCCGGGACAGGGGGTACTGAAGCTTTCTTT. This chain connects TRBV19 to TRBJ1-1; 11 bases match TRBD1. The CDR3 spans 15 residues. Trimming removed 9 bases from V and 5 bases from J; junction bases left unmatched: 11. The germline CDR1 and CDR2 sequences are LNHDA and SQIVND (reference sequence).

In regard to this clonotype: A read error may be the cause here, since a much bigger clone is one base away. V usage is TRBV27 and J usage is TRBJ2-7; TRBD2 is a possible D gene (5 bases). CDR3 length: 13 amino acids. Germline CDR1 and CDR2: MNHEY and SMNVEV (reference sequence). CDR3 loop: CASRTGSRYERYF. CDR3 nucleotides: TGTGCCAGCAGGACGGGGAGCCGGTACGAGCGGTACTTC.

This clonotype was counted many times. The rearrangement joins TRBV28 to TRBJ1-1, with a weak D call TRBD1 (5 bases). V was pared by 1 base and J by 0 bases, with 6 bases between. The CDR3 extends over 14 amino acids. CDR1 MDHEN and CDR2 SYDVKM come from the germline V gene. The CDR3 loop reads CASSLYRLNTEAFF. CDR3 in DNA: TGTGCCAGCAGTTTATACAGGCTGAACACTGAAGCTTTCTTT.